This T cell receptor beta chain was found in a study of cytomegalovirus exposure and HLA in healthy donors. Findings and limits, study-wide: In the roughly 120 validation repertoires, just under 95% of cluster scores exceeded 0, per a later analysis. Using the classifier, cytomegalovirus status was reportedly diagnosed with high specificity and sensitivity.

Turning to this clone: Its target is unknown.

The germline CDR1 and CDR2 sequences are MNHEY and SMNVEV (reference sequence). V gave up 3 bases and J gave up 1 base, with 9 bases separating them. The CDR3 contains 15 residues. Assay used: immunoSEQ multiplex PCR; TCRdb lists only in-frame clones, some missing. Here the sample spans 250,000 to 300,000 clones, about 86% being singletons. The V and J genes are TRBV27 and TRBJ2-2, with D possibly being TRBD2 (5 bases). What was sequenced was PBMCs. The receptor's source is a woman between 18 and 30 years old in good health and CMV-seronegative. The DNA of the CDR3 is TGTGCCAGCAGTTTCTTGGACTGGAACACCGGGGAGCTGTTTTTT. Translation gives CASSFLDWNTGELFF.